This T cell receptor (beta chain) is drawn from a study of shared clonotypes between healthy human individuals. Remarks on this clone: What it binds is unknown.

Overall study results and limits: Some clonotypes were shared by all four sorted-subset donors, while others were not shared. The non-shared ones had lower generation probabilities than the shared ones. Generally, naive subsets (rather than memory subsets) showed larger estimated richness. The low donor count limited represented genetic and exposure-history diversity.

At deep level, the assay was performed. Generated by immunoSEQ multiplex PCR, the TCRdb table keeps only in-frame clones and is missing some. Of about 750,000 clones in the sample, 85% to 95% were seen once. Germline V CDR1 and CDR2: MNHEY, SMNVEV (reference sequence). V shed 8 bases and J 3 bases; nucleotides not matched to a gene: 4. The CDR3 covers 12 residues. Naive-designated CD8 cells lacked CD45RO, were positively enriched for CCR7, and omitted terminally differentiated effector memory CD45RA+ cells. This sequence originates from a man aged 25 to 40 in good health. This rearrangement joins TRBV27 to TRBJ2-7; the match to TRBD1 covers 7 bases. The sequenced material came from naive CD8+ T cells sorted from blood. In DNA form, the CDR3 reads TGTGCCAGCGGGTCAGGGGGCTACGAGCAGTACTTC. This gives the protein CASGSGGYEQYF.